Listed below are T cell receptor beta chains from one sample, sequenced in a study of blood T cells in healthy people across ages. MiXCR, applied by TCRdb to the 5' RACE reads, yields one record per CDR3 protein. Here the sample spans roughly 1.5 million distinct CDR3 sequences, 35% to 45% being singletons. The material sequenced was blood. These receptors originate from a woman between 18 and 30 years old in good health. Each CDR3 is given with its conserved first and last residue. The size entry is marked missing in some rows and otherwise reads once, few, many or a size class.

V	J	size	length	CDR3
TRBV24-1	TRBJ2-5	-	16	CATSDIGPSWSETQYF
TRBV6-6	TRBJ1-4	few	14	CATQGALFREKLFF
TRBV12-5	TRBJ2-4	-	15	CASGLRLLAKNIQYF
TRBV12-3/TRBV12-4	TRBJ1-3	-	14	CASSFSQIVNTIYF
TRBV10-3	-	few	13	CAISTQGAVEQYF
TRBV5-1	TRBJ2-7	-	15	CASSSDGPPASEQYF
TRBV7-2	TRBJ2-7	-	14	CASGTPGQPYEQYF
TRBV7-9	TRBJ1-1	-	13	CASSVTGAPEAFF
TRBV5-1	-	-	14	CASSSNPSGGEQYF
TRBV29-1	TRBJ2-2	-	14	CSTQAGVGTGELFF
TRBV20-1	-	few	13	CSATRDLYNEQYF
TRBV28	TRBJ2-5	-	13	CASSVLAAEPQYF
TRBV6-4	TRBJ2-1	many	15	CASSEDGSSYNEQFF
TRBV10-3	TRBJ2-7	-	13	CAISDGSSYEQYF
TRBV2	TRBJ1-2	-	13	CASSEMTGYGYTF